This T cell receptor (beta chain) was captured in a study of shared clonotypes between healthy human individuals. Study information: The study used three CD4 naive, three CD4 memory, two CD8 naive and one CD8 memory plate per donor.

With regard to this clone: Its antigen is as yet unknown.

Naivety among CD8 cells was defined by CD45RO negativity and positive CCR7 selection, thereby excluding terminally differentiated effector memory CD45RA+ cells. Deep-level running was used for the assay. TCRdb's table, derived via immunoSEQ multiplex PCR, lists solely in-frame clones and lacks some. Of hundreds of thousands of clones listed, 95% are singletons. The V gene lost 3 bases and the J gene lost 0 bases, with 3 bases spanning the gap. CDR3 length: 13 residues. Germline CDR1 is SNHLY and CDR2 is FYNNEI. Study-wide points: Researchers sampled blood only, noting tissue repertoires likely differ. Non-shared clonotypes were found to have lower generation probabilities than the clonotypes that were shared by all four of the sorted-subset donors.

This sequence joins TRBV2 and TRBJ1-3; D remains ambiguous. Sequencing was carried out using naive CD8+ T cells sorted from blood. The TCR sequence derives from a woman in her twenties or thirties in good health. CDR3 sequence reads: CASSDNSGNTIYF. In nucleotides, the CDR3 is TGTGCCAGCAGTGACAACTCTGGAAACACCATATATTTT.